These 28 T cell receptor beta chains originate from one sample sequenced in a study of blood T cell repertoires in COVID-19. Measured with immunoSEQ multiplex PCR; TCRdb has only the in-frame clones, and not every one. The sample has approximately 250,000 clones, around 89% seen once; the top ten hold roughly 4%. Material for sequencing was PBMCs or T cells enriched from blood (not recorded which). The source is a woman aged 30 to 39 who had recovered from COVID-19.

The chain uses TRBV2 and TRBJ2-1, with TRBD2 identical over 8 bases. With 10 bases clipped from V and 3 bases from J, the junction kept 8 bases outside the gene matches. Germline V gene data show CDR1 as SNHLY and CDR2 as FYNNEI. The CDR3 is 14 residues long. The CDR3 DNA is TGTGCCATCATAGCGGGGAATTTCTACAATGAGCAGTTCTTC. This sequence encodes CAIIAGNFYNEQFF. The full variable domain, rest sourced from reference TRBV2 and TRBJ2-1, is EPEVTQTPSHQVTQMGQEVILRCVPISNHLYFYWYRQILGQKVEFLVSFYNNEISEKSEIFDDQFSVERPDGSNFTLKIRSTKLEDSAMYFCAIIAGNFYNEQFFGPGTRLTVL.

This sequence joins TRBV7-3 and TRBJ2-6; 8 bases map to TRBD1. The CDR3 has 18 residues. Germline CDR1 and CDR2: SGHTA and FQGTGA. Trimming removed 5 bases from V and 0 bases from J; junction bases left unmatched: 9. In nucleotides, the CDR3 is TGTGCCAGCAGCCCCGGACAGGGAAGGTACTCTGGGGCCAACGTCCTGACTTTC. Translated, it gives CASSPGQGRYSGANVLTF.

The gene calls are TRBV5-3 and TRBJ1-1, with 8 bases lining up with TRBD1. Being an ORF, TRBV5-3 has a function that is uncertain. Germline trimming cut 5 bases from V and 1 base from J; bases unmatched to any gene: 4. The CDR3 covers 14 residues. The CDR3 bases are TGTGCCAGAAGTCTGGGACAGGAGAACACTGAAGCTTTCTTT. Protein: CARSLGQENTEAFF.

V gene TRBV5-5 combines with J gene TRBJ2-1; D not resolved. The CDR3 contains 10 residues. V was trimmed by 7 bases and J by 8 bases, leaving 7 bases between them. The V gene's germline CDR1 is SGHKS and CDR2 YYEKEE (reference sequence). CDR3 nucleotide sequence: TGTGCCAGCGGGCGTGATGAGCAGTTCTTC. It is translated as CASGRDEQFF.

This clone appeared once. The chain recombines TRBV15 with TRBJ2-1; TRBD2 might be the D (7 bases). CDR1 and CDR2 from the germline V gene are LNHNV and YYDKDF (reference sequence). This CDR3 region has 15 residues. V was pared by 5 bases and J by 7 bases, with 18 bases between. The CDR3 DNA reads as TGTGCCACCAGCGACTGGGGGGGCCGCGGGAATGAGCAGTTCTTC. The encoded protein is CATSDWGGRGNEQFF.

The genes are TRBV5-5 and TRBJ1-2, with TRBD1 as a possible D gene (6 bases). Germline assignment: CDR1 SGHKS and CDR2 YYEKEE (reference sequence). The germline V and J ends were trimmed by 5 bases and 6 bases, with 14 bases remaining between them. The CDR3 has 13 residues. CDR3 amino acids: CASSLSGGNGYTF. The CDR3 DNA follows: TGTGCCAGCAGTTTGTCGGGGGGCAATGGCTACACCTTC. Based on the CDR3 plus reference TRBV5-5 and TRBJ1-2, the full variable domain is DAGVTQSPTHLIKTRGQQVTLRCSPISGHKSVSWYQQVLGQGPQFIFQYYEKEERGRGNFPDRFSARQFPNYSSELNVNALLLGDSALYLCASSLSGGNGYTFGSGTRLTVV.

On this clone: A junction end diverges from the germline sequence, so it may reflect a read error. The V and J genes are TRBV3-1 (or the pseudogene TRBV3-2) and TRBJ2-3; no firm D call. Germline V CDR1 and CDR2: LGHDT, YNNKEL (reference sequence). CDR3 size: 13 residues. The CDR3 region has the DNA TGTGCCAGCACCCAAGGTCGCGGAGATACGCAGTATTTT. This translates into CASTQGRGDTQYF.

The chain joins TRBV27 to TRBJ1-1; a weak D match, TRBD1 (6 bases). Germline CDR1 reads MNHEY; CDR2 reads SMNVEV (reference sequence). V was cut by 4 bases and J by 0 bases, with 9 bases left in between. The CDR3 extends over 14 amino acids. CDR3 DNA: TGTGCCAGCAGTTGGACAGACCTGAACACTGAAGCTTTCTTT. The encoded protein is CASSWTDLNTEAFF.

The CDR3 DNA sequence: TGTGCCAGTAGTATCCGAGCCGGGACAGTAATTTACAATGAGCAGTTCTTC. This gives the protein CASSIRAGTVIYNEQFF. The genes are TRBV19 and TRBJ2-1; 7 nucleotides line up with TRBD1. Losses at the gene ends were 3 bases for V and 4 bases for J; bases not matched to a gene: 12. Germline V gives CDR1 LNHDA, CDR2 SQIVND (reference sequence). CDR3 size: 17 residues.

V and J are TRBV18 and TRBJ1-1; TRBD1 agrees at 8 bases. The CDR3 consists of 15 residues. Germline CDR1 KGHSH, CDR2 LQKENI. V lost 2 bases, J lost 4 bases, and 6 bases stayed unmatched. CDR3 amino acids: CASSPVDREGTEAFF. The CDR3 DNA reads TGTGCCAGCTCACCAGTGGACAGGGAGGGCACTGAAGCTTTCTTT.

The count of this clone is one. The gene calls are TRBV18 and TRBJ2-1; TRBD2 might be the D (6 bases). V gave up 3 bases and J gave up 3 bases, with 15 bases separating them. The CDR3 is 16 residues long. CDR1 is KGHSH and CDR2 is LQKENI in the germline V gene. This CDR3 reads CASSPPREKIYNEQFF. CDR3 coding DNA: TGTGCCAGCTCACCCCCCCGGGAGAAGATCTACAATGAGCAGTTCTTC.

The gene calls are TRBV4-3 and TRBJ1-2, with D unresolved. Trimming stripped 0 bases from V and 10 bases from J, with 9 bases between. The length of the CDR3 is 12 residues. Germline V gene sequence: CDR1 LGHNA, CDR2 YSLEER. The CDR3 spells CASSQDGGDYTF. The CDR3 DNA reads as TGCGCCAGCAGCCAAGATGGAGGAGACTACACCTTC.

The gene calls are TRBV7-3 and TRBJ2-1; TRBD2 agrees at 7 bases. Germline lookup yields CDR1 SGHTA and CDR2 FQGTGA. This CDR3 spans 17 amino acids. The V and J ends lost 1 base and 6 bases, in that order; junction bases with no gene match: 12. The CDR3 DNA follows: TGTGCCAGCAGCTTAAGGGCCGGCGACGGGAGGACCAATGAGCAGTTCTTC. It translates to CASSLRAGDGRTNEQFF.

V is TRBV18 and J is TRBJ2-1; a possible D gene is TRBD2 (5 bases). The CDR3 is made up of 15 amino acids. Germline V lookup: CDR1 KGHSH, CDR2 LQKENI. The V and J ends lost 1 base and 8 bases respectively, with 15 bases between them. Written as DNA, the CDR3 is TGTGCCAGCTCACCACAAAGCGGAGCTTTCCATGAGCAGTTCTTC. Encoded protein: CASSPQSGAFHEQFF.

A single count supports this clone. This chain uses TRBV19 with TRBJ1-5; no clear D. This CDR3 is built from 13 residues. Germline CDR1 and CDR2: LNHDA and SQIVND (reference sequence). Trimming removed 2 bases at V and 3 bases at J, with 5 bases between. The CDR3 region has the DNA TGTGCCAGTAGTATACAGGTCAATCAGCCCCAGCATTTT. This translates into CASSIQVNQPQHF. Full variable domain (remainder filled in from reference TRBV19 and TRBJ1-5): DGGITQSPKYLFRKEGQNVTLSCEQNLNHDAMYWYRQDPGQGLRLIYYSQIVNDFQKGDIAEGYSVSREKKESFPLTVTSAQKNPTAFYLCASSIQVNQPQHFGDGTRLSIL.

The V and J genes are TRBV5-1 and TRBJ2-7; 7 bases fit TRBD2. The V segment lost 4 bases and the J segment 4 bases; nucleotides outside the gene matches: 8. Per germline, CDR1 SGHRS and CDR2 YFSETQ. The CDR3 has 14 residues. CDR3 DNA: TGCGCCAGCAGCCTTGCTAGCGGAGATTACGAGCAGTACTTC. Its translation is CASSLASGDYEQYF.

The V gene is TRBV4-2, the J gene TRBJ1-6; possible D gene TRBD1, 6 bases. Trimming shortened V by 4 bases and J by 10 bases, and 17 bases separated the two germline ends. The CDR3 contains 15 residues. The germline V gene encodes CDR1 LGHNA and CDR2 YNFKEQ. CDR3: CASSPQLGQGSPLHF. The CDR3 coding sequence is TGTGCCAGCAGCCCCCAACTGGGACAAGGCTCACCCCTCCACTTT.

The J gene is TRBJ1-6, the V gene TRBV13, with D maybe TRBD1 (5 bases). This CDR3 is 14 amino acids long. The germline CDR1 and CDR2 sequences are PRHDT and FYEKMQ (reference sequence). The ends were cut back, 5 bases at V and 9 bases at J, with 14 bases in the middle. The CDR3 DNA is TGTGCCAGCAGCCTTCAGGGTTCGACTTCACCCCTCCACTTT. Translating gives CASSLQGSTSPLHF.

The chain combines TRBV28 with TRBJ2-7, with 9 bases lining up with TRBD1. CDR1 is MDHEN, CDR2 SYDVKM, per germline. The trim removed 7 bases at V and 2 bases at J, leaving 15 bases unmatched. The CDR3 spans 17 residues. The CDR3: CASIGQIGQGSPYEQYF. CDR3 sequence (DNA): TGTGCCAGCATCGGTCAAATAGGACAGGGGTCTCCCTACGAGCAGTACTTC. The whole variable domain, remainder taken from reference TRBV28 and TRBJ2-7, is DVKVTQSSRYLVKRTGEKVFLECVQDMDHENMFWYRQDPGLGLRLIYFSYDVKMKEKGDIPEGYSVSREKKERFSLILESASTNQTSMYLCASIGQIGQGSPYEQYFGPGTRLTVT.

J is TRBJ2-1 and V is TRBV6-8, with 11 bases aligning to TRBD2. V trimming: 7 bases; J trimming: 4 bases; junction bases outside the gene matches: 9. CDR1 is MNHGY, CDR2 SAAAGT, per germline. CDR3 size: 16 residues. This CDR3 is CASNILAGGCYNEQFF. The CDR3 DNA reads TGTGCCAGCAATATTCTAGCGGGAGGTTGTTACAATGAGCAGTTCTTC.

This clone was counted a single time. V and J are TRBV5-6 and TRBJ1-2; D is possibly TRBD1 (5 bases). The ends were cut back, 4 bases at V and 8 bases at J, with 18 bases in the middle. The CDR3 spans 14 residues. Germline-derived CDR1 and CDR2 are SGHDT and YYEEEE. The CDR3 region is CASSPPGGAEGYTF. In DNA, the CDR3 is TGTGCCAGCAGCCCCCCGGGAGGGGCGGAGGGCTACACCTTC.

V is TRBV27 and J is TRBJ2-1; TRBD2 matches at 9 bases. Germline V gene data show CDR1 as MNHEY and CDR2 as SMNVEV (reference sequence). The CDR3 loop spans 14 amino acids. Trimming at V came to 1 base and at J to 14 bases, leaving 9 bases not matched to a gene. The CDR3 DNA is TGTGCCAGCAGTTTATGGCGGGAGGGCCGTTCGGAGTTCTTC. Amino acids: CASSLWREGRSEFF.

This clone was detected a few times. This chain joins TRBV28 and TRBJ2-1; maybe TRBD2 (6 bases). The CDR3 totals 15 residues. Germline V CDR1 and CDR2: MDHEN, SYDVKM. Trimming took off 1 base at V and 7 bases at J, with 14 bases between the two ends. CDR3 sequence (DNA): TGTGCCAGCAGTTTATCGACCCTGACTAGGAATGAGCAGTTCTTC. Encoded protein: CASSLSTLTRNEQFF.

CDR3 sequence (DNA): TGTGCCAGCAGGCTGTCAACAAGGGGTAACTATGGCTACACCTTC. This encodes CASRLSTRGNYGYTF. The rearrangement links TRBV6-5 to TRBJ1-2, with a tentative D call TRBD1 (5 bases). V gave up 6 bases and J gave up 1 base, with 15 bases separating them. The CDR3 runs 15 residues. The germline CDR1 and CDR2 sequences are MNHEY and SVGAGI.

V and J are TRBV30 and TRBJ2-5; 7 bases fit TRBD2. CDR1 and CDR2 (germline): GTSNPN, SVGIG (reference sequence). With V trimmed by 0 bases and J by 3 bases, 19 bases remained unmatched. This CDR3 is built from 19 residues. CDR3 bases: TGTGCCTGGAGTGTAAGAGGAGGCTGGACTAGGGAAGGTGAAGAGACCCAGTACTTC. It yields the protein CAWSVRGGWTREGEETQYF. Variable domain in full (rest from reference TRBV30 and TRBJ2-5): SQTIHQWPATLVQPVGSPLSLECTVEGTSNPNLYWYRQAAGRGLQLLFYSVGIGQISSEVPQNLSASRPQDRQFILSSKKLLLSDSGFYLCAWSVRGGWTREGEETQYFGPGTRLLVL.

The V call is TRBV12-3 or TRBV12-4, the J call TRBJ2-7, with D perhaps TRBD1 (6 bases). This CDR3 region has 12 residues. Trimming removed 6 bases at V and 5 bases at J, with 11 bases between. For the CDR3, the DNA is TGTGCCAGCAGCCGTACAGGGAACGAGCAGTACTTC. Translating gives CASSRTGNEQYF.

This clone was counted between two and nine times. The rearrangement uses TRBV5-1 and TRBJ1-2; D is uncertain. The CDR3 totals 13 residues. V was trimmed by 0 bases and J by 11 bases, leaving 14 bases between them. Germline V lookup: CDR1 SGHRS, CDR2 YFSETQ. CDR3 sequence reads: CASSLAGETGYTF. CDR3 nucleotides: TGCGCCAGCAGCTTGGCCGGGGAAACGGGGTACACCTTC.

V gene TRBV28 combines with J gene TRBJ1-4, with D unclear. In germline, CDR1 is MDHEN, CDR2 SYDVKM. This CDR3 is built from 14 residues. Deletions cut 3 bases from V and 6 bases from J, with 11 bases between. CDR3 in DNA: TGTGCCAGCAGTTTGGGAGGGCAGGATGAAAAACTGTTTTTT. Translating it yields CASSLGGQDEKLFF.